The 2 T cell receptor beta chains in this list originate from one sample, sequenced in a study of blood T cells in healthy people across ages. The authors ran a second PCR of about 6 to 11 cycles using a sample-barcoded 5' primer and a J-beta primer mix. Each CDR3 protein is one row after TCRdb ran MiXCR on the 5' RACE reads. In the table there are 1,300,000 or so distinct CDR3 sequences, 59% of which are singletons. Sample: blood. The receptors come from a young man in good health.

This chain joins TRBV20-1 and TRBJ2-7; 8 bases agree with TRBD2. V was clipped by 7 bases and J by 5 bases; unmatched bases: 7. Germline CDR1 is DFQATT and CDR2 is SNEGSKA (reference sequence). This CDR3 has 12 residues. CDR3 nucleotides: TGCAGTGTCAGTAGCGGGAAGAACGAGCAGTACTTC. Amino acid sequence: CSVSSGKNEQYF.

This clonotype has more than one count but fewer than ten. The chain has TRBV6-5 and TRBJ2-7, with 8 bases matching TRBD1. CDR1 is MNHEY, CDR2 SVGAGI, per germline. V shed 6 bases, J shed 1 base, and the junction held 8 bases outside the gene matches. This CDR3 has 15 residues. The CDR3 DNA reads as TGTGCCAGCAGCCCCGGACAGGGATGGTCCTACGAGCAGTACTTC. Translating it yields CASSPGQGWSYEQYF.